This T cell receptor (beta chain) was captured by sequencing in a study of blood T cell repertoires in COVID-19. In the authors' methods: Counts of nucleated cells, estimated from reference gene primer amplification, were obtained. Clones were sequenced by immunoSEQ multiplex PCR, and TCRdb holds only the in-frame ones, with some missing. V and J calls and clone size are given by that table; D and trimming were obtained from the DNA. The sample lists 150,000 to 200,000 clones, about 88% occurring once. Residents of approximately 25 US areas, aged roughly 18 to 95 years, made up the participants. Participants were placed into cohorts based on the clinical history they reported. Before being deemed recovered, Cohort 3 donors had two negative PCRs, clearance, or symptom resolution. V trimming: 4 bases; J trimming: 1 base; junction bases outside the gene matches: 8. The length of the CDR3 is 15 residues. Per the germline V gene, CDR1 is SGHKS and CDR2 is YYEKEE (reference sequence).

The gene calls are TRBV5-5 and TRBJ2-7, with 7 bases that match TRBD1. Sequenced sample: PBMCs or T cells enriched from blood (not recorded which). This receptor was taken from a woman aged 18-35 years who had recovered from COVID-19. CDR3 coding DNA: TGTGCCAGCAGCAAAAGACAGGGTACTTCCTACGAGCAGTACTTC. Its protein product is CASSKRQGTSYEQYF.